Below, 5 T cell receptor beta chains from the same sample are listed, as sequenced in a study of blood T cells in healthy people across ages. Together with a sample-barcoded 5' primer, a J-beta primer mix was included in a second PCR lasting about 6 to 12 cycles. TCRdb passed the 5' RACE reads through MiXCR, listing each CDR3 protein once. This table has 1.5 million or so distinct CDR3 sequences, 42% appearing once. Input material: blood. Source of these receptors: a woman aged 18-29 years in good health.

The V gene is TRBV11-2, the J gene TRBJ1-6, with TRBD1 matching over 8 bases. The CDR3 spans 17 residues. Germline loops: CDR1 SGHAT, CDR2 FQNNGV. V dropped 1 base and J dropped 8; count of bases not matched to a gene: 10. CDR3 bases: TGTGCCAGCAGCTTAGGGTACGGGACAGGTGCCCATTCACCCCTCCACTTT. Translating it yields CASSLGYGTGAHSPLHF.

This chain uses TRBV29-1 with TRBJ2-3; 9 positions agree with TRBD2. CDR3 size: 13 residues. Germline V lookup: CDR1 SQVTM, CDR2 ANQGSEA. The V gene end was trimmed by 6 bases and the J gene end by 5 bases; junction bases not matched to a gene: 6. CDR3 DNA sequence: TGCAGCGTCCAAGCGGGAGGAGGAGATACGCAGTATTTT. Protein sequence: CSVQAGGGDTQYF.

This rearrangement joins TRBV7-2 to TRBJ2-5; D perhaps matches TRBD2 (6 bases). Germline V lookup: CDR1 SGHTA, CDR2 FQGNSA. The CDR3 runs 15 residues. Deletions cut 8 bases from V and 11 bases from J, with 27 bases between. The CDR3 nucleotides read TGTGCCAGCTCCCGGAGGAGCGGGCCCTCCTACGGGCAGTACTTC. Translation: CASSRRSGPSYGQYF.

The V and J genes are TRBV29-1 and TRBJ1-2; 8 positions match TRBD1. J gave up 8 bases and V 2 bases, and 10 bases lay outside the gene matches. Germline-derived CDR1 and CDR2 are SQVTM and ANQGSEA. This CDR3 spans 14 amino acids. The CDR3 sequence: CSVEFRDRTAGYTF. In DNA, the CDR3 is TGCAGCGTTGAATTTCGGGACAGGACGGCGGGCTACACCTTC.

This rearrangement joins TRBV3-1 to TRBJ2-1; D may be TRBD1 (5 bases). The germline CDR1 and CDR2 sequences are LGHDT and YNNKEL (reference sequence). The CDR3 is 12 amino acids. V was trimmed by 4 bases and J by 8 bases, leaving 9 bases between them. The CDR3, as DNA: TGTGCCAGCAGCCCGACCAGGGATGAGCAGTTCTTC. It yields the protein CASSPTRDEQFF.